This TCR beta chain was found in a study of blood T cell repertoires in COVID-19. This CDR3 is 12 amino acids long. Germline assignment: CDR1 SQVTM and CDR2 ANQGSEA. Losses at the gene ends were 7 bases for V and 8 bases for J; bases not matched to a gene: 10. Data came from immunoSEQ multiplex PCR; TCRdb stores just in-frame clones and leaves some out. Of 200,000 to 250,000 clones listed, about nine tenths are singletons. This clone was picked up a small number of times. What was sequenced was peripheral blood. The J gene is TRBJ1-1, the V gene TRBV29-1; 7 bases fit TRBD1. The receptor's source is a woman between 55 and 75 years old with acute or convalescent COVID-19. DNA of the CDR3: TGCAGCGCCGATGACAGGGTGGGAGAAGCTTTCTTT. Its translation is CSADDRVGEAFF.